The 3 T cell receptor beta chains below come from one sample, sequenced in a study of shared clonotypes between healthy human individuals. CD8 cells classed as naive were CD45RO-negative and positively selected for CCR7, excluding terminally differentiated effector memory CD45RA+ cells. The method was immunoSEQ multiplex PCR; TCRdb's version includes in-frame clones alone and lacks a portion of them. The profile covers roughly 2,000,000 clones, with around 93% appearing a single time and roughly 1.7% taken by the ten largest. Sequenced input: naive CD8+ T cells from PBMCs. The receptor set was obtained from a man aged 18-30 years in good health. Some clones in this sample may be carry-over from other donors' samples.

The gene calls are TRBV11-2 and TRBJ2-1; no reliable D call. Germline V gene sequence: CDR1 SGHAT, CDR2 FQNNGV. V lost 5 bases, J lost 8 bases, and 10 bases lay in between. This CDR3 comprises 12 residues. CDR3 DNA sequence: TGTGCCAGCAGCCTTCACCTAGATGAGCAGTTCTTC. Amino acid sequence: CASSLHLDEQFF.

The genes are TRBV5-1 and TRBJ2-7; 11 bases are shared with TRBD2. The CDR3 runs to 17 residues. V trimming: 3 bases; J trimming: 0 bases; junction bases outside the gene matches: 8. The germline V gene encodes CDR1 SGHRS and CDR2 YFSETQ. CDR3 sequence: CASSSLAGGSDSYEQYF. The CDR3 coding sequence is TGCGCCAGCAGCTCGTTAGCGGGAGGGTCCGACTCCTACGAGCAGTACTTC.

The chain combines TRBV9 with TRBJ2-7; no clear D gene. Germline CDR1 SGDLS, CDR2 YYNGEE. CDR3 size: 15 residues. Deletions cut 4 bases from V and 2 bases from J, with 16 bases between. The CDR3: CASSPGGSTTYEQYF. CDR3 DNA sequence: TGTGCCAGCAGCCCCGGTGGGTCCACCACCTACGAGCAGTACTTC.